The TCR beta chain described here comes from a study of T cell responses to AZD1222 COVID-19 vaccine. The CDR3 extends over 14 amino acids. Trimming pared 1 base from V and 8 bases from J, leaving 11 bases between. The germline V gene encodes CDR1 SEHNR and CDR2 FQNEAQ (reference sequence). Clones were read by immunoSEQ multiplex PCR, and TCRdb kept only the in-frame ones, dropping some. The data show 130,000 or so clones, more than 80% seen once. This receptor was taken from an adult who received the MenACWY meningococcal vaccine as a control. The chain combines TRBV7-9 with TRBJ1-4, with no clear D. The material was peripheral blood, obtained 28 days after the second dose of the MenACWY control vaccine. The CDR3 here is CASSLGAGGEKLFF. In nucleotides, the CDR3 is TGTGCCAGCAGCTTAGGGGCAGGAGGGGAAAAACTGTTTTTT.